Shown below are 6 T cell receptor beta chains from a single sample sequenced in a study of response to subunit inactivated influenza vaccine. TCRdb passed the RT-PCR reads through MiXCR, listing each CDR3 protein once. The sample holds 450,000 to 700,000 distinct CDR3 sequences, approximately 15% seen once. The sample in question was PBMCs from blood, obtained approximately 13 days after vaccination. Receptors originate from a man aged 45 to 65 who received an inactivated influenza vaccine.

This clonotype turned up a few times. V is TRBV7-2 and J is TRBJ1-4; D unclear. The CDR3 is made up of 15 amino acids. The V end was cut by 3 bases, the J end by 0 bases, with 8 bases between. CDR1 is SGHTA and CDR2 is FQGNSA in the germline V gene. The CDR3 bases are TGTGCCAGCAGCTTGGGGTTAGCAACTAATGAAAAACTGTTTTTT. This translates into CASSLGLATNEKLFF.

This clonotype was observed a few times. The chain combines TRBV6-1 with TRBJ2-7, with D uncertain. The V gene's germline CDR1 is MNHNS and CDR2 SASEGT. The CDR3 runs 12 residues. V gave up 3 bases and J gave up 7 bases, with 10 bases separating them. CDR3 in DNA: TGTGCCAGCAGTGAGTCCCCGAGGGAGCAGTACTTC. Translating it yields CASSESPREQYF.

The V and J genes are TRBV6-5 and TRBJ2-7; D gene uncertain. The CDR3 consists of 15 residues. With 0 bases removed from V and 2 bases from J, the gap between germline ends came to 11 bases. Germline V gene data show CDR1 as MNHEY and CDR2 as SVGAGI. The CDR3 sequence is CASSYSGEVPYEQYF. As DNA, the CDR3 is TGTGCCAGCAGTTACTCCGGAGAGGTCCCCTACGAGCAGTACTTC.

The chain combines TRBV20-1 with TRBJ2-2; D gene uncertain. V dropped 3 bases and J dropped 1 base, with 6 bases sitting between them. This CDR3 is built from 13 residues. Germline CDR1 reads DFQATT; CDR2 reads SNEGSKA (reference sequence). The CDR3 bases are TGCAGTGCTAGGACATTGAACACCGGGGAGCTGTTTTTT. Translated: CSARTLNTGELFF.

The V gene is TRBV20-1, the J gene TRBJ2-3, with 8 bases lining up with TRBD2. Germline CDR1 DFQATT, CDR2 SNEGSKA (reference sequence). V lost 5 bases, J lost 3 bases, and 7 bases stayed unmatched. The CDR3 consists of 14 residues. The CDR3 coding sequence is TGCAGTGCTTCGGCGGGAGGCCCTACAGATACGCAGTATTTT. It codes for CSASAGGPTDTQYF.

The chain has TRBV6-2 or TRBV6-3 and TRBJ2-7; 7 bases match TRBD2. The CDR3 is 12 residues long. V shed 6 bases and J 6 bases; nucleotides not matched to a gene: 5. CDR1 and CDR2 (germline): MNHEY, SVGEGT. CDR3: CASSELAFEQYF. The CDR3 nucleotides read TGTGCCAGCAGCGAACTAGCGTTCGAGCAGTACTTC.